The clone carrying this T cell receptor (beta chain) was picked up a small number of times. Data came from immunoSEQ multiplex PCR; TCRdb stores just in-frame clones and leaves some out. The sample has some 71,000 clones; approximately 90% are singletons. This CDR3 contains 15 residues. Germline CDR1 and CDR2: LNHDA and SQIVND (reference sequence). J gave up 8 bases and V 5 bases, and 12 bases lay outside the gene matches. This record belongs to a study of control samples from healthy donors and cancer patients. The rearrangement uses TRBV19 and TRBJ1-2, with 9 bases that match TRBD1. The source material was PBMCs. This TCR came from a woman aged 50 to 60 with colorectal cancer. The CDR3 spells CASSVTGGGVRGYTF. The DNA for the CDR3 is TGTGCCAGTAGTGTCACAGGGGGCGGAGTACGCGGCTACACCTTC.